The 28 T cell receptor beta chains presented below share a single source sample, sequenced in a study of T cell repertoires in cytomegalovirus infection. What these receptors recognize is not known. MiXCR, applied by TCRdb to the reads, yields one record per CDR3 protein. The table shows more than 250,000 distinct CDR3 sequences, with just under 25% occurring only once. The sequences come from cultured PBMCs, collected from culture after CMV antigen stimulation. The source is a human donor in good health (CMV status not recorded). Some clones in this sample may be carry-over from other donors' samples.

This chain connects TRBV6-5 to TRBJ2-6, with D unresolved. V was trimmed by 6 bases and J by 0 bases, leaving 9 bases between them. This CDR3 is built from 15 residues. The germline V gene encodes CDR1 MNHEY and CDR2 SVGAGI. The CDR3 loop is CASRNRVSGANVLTF. CDR3 nucleotides: TGTGCCAGCAGAAATAGGGTCTCTGGGGCCAACGTCCTGACTTTC.

This clonotype was detected only a few times. The chain has TRBV18 and TRBJ2-3; D is unclear. CDR1 is KGHSH, CDR2 LQKENI, per germline. This CDR3 has 15 residues. Trimming took 6 bases from V and 6 from J, leaving 19 bases between them. The CDR3 sequence is CASSVTAFRADTQYF. CDR3 bases: TGTGCCAGCTCCGTCACGGCTTTTCGAGCCGATACGCAGTATTTT.

The chain carries TRBV7-2 and TRBJ2-7, with D tentatively TRBD2 (6 bases). V lost 1 base and J 6 bases, leaving 13 bases between the germline ends. The CDR3 contains 14 residues. The germline V gene has CDR1 SGHTA and CDR2 FQGNSA. CDR3 protein: CASSLEGTSVEQYF. In DNA form, the CDR3 reads TGTGCCAGCAGCTTAGAGGGGACTTCCGTCGAGCAGTACTTC.

J is TRBJ2-2 and V is TRBV5-1, with 8 nucleotides matching TRBD2. The CDR3 runs 17 residues. The V gene end was trimmed by 4 bases and the J gene end by 6 bases; junction bases not matched to a gene: 14. CDR1 is SGHRS, CDR2 YFSETQ, per germline. The CDR3 spells CASSPGLVVGLSGELFF. The DNA of the CDR3 is TGCGCCAGCAGCCCGGGACTAGTTGTGGGCTTGTCCGGGGAGCTGTTTTTT.

CDR3: CASSRSGRRDDEQFF. In nucleotides, the CDR3 is TGTGCCAGCAGCCGTAGCGGGAGAAGGGACGATGAGCAGTTCTTC. V gene TRBV11-3 combines with J gene TRBJ2-1; 9 bases line up with TRBD2. Germline V CDR1 and CDR2: SGHNT, YENEEA. V was clipped by 5 bases and J by 8 bases; unmatched bases: 10. The CDR3 sequence is 15 residues long. The variable domain in full, completed from reference TRBV11-3 and TRBJ2-1, reads EAGVVQSPRYKIIEKKQPVAFWCNPISGHNTLYWYLQNLGQGPELLIRYENEEAVDDSQLPKDRFSAERLKGVDSTLKIQPAELGDSAVYLCASSRSGRRDDEQFFGPGTRLTVL.

This clonotype came up a few times. The chain joins TRBV12-3 or TRBV12-4 to TRBJ2-1; no reliable D call. The CDR3 runs 11 residues. Trimming pared 4 bases from V and 12 bases from J, leaving 10 bases between. CDR3 protein: CASSSSVGQFF. CDR3 DNA sequence: TGTGCCAGCAGTTCTTCCGTTGGGCAGTTCTTC.

The genes are TRBV6-2 or TRBV6-3 and TRBJ2-1, with D uncertain. The CDR3 is made up of 13 amino acids. The V and J ends lost 5 bases and 5 bases respectively, with 10 bases between them. Germline CDR1 is MNHEY and CDR2 is SVGEGT. CDR3 in DNA: TGTGCCAGCAGTCGAGGCCTAGACAATGAGCAGTTCTTC. Translated: CASSRGLDNEQFF.

This rearrangement joins TRBV7-4 to TRBJ2-5; 14 bases match TRBD2. Germline V CDR1 and CDR2: SGHVT, SQSDAQ. The trim removed 5 bases at V and 5 bases at J, leaving 10 bases unmatched. This CDR3 has 17 residues. CDR3 bases: TGTGCCAGCAGCCCCGGGACTAGCGGGAGAACGCGCGAGACCCAGTACTTC. Its protein is CASSPGTSGRTRETQYF.

The rearrangement links TRBV4-3 to TRBJ2-1; D remains unclear. The CDR3 covers 15 residues. The germline CDR1 and CDR2 sequences are LGHNA and YSLEER. The V end was cut by 0 bases, the J end by 7 bases, with 13 bases between. Written as DNA, the CDR3 is TGCGCCAGCAGCCAAGAGGGTAGCTTGGTGAATGAGCAGTTCTTC. Encoded protein: CASSQEGSLVNEQFF.

The V call is TRBV19, the J call TRBJ2-7, with D tentatively TRBD2 (6 bases). Deletions cut 5 bases from V and 3 bases from J, with 11 bases between. This CDR3 has 13 amino acids. Germline CDR1 reads LNHDA; CDR2 reads SQIVND (reference sequence). CDR3 bases: TGTGCCAGTAGTTCCGGACTATACTACGAGCAGTACTTC. It encodes CASSSGLYYEQYF.

This chain connects TRBV12-3 or TRBV12-4 to TRBJ2-4; D call uncertain. The CDR3 totals 16 residues. V was clipped by 3 bases and J by 3 bases, with 15 bases between them. For the CDR3, the DNA is TGTGCCAGCAGTTTTCCTGTTGCGGAGATCAAAAACATTCAGTACTTC. It is translated as CASSFPVAEIKNIQYF.

This rearrangement joins TRBV19 to TRBJ2-1, with D unresolved. The CDR3 is 13 amino acids. Between the trimmed V and J ends, which lost 1 base and 3 bases, there was a span of 4 bases. Germline CDR1 is LNHDA and CDR2 is SQIVND (reference sequence). The CDR3 reads CASSIAGYNEQFF. CDR3 DNA sequence: TGTGCCAGTAGTATAGCAGGCTACAATGAGCAGTTCTTC. The full variable domain, rest sourced from reference TRBV19 and TRBJ2-1, is DGGITQSPKYLFRKEGQNVTLSCEQNLNHDAMYWYRQDPGQGLRLIYYSQIVNDFQKGDIAEGYSVSREKKESFPLTVTSAQKNPTAFYLCASSIAGYNEQFFGPGTRLTVL.

This clonotype appeared many times. The CDR3 loop reads CASSFVDGLRDFYNEQFF. The DNA for the CDR3 is TGTGCCAGCAGTTTCGTTGACGGTCTTCGTGACTTCTACAATGAGCAGTTCTTC. This chain joins TRBV12-3 or TRBV12-4 and TRBJ2-1; D call uncertain. The ends were cut back, 3 bases at V and 3 bases at J, with 21 bases in the middle. This CDR3 region has 18 residues.

The rearrangement uses TRBV20-1 and TRBJ2-7, with D unresolved. Trimming shortened V by 0 bases and J by 2 bases, and 11 bases separated the two germline ends. Germline V gene lookup returns CDR1 DFQATT and CDR2 SNEGSKA (reference sequence). The CDR3 is 14 residues long. CDR3 region: CSAREADDPYEQYF. DNA for the CDR3: TGCAGTGCTAGAGAGGCGGACGATCCCTACGAGCAGTACTTC.

This clonotype was recorded at least ten times. V and J are TRBV5-6 and TRBJ2-7; 9 bases are a match to TRBD1. This CDR3 contains 16 residues. Trimming removed 4 bases from V and 3 bases from J; junction bases left unmatched: 11. The germline V gene has CDR1 SGHDT and CDR2 YYEEEE. CDR3 nucleotides: TGTGCCAGCAGCCCGGACAGGGGAAGGTTTGACTACGAGCAGTACTTC. Amino acids: CASSPDRGRFDYEQYF. The full variable domain, completed using reference TRBV5-6 and TRBJ2-7, is DAGVTQSPTHLIKTRGQQVTLRCSPKSGHDTVSWYQQALGQGPQFIFQYYEEEERQRGNFPDRFSGHQFPNYSSELNVNALLLGDSALYLCASSPDRGRFDYEQYFGPGTRLTVT.

V usage is TRBV3-1 and J usage is TRBJ1-5; 7 positions agree with TRBD1. Per germline, CDR1 LGHDT and CDR2 YNNKEL (reference sequence). Trimming cost V 4 bases and J 6 bases; bases outside gene matches: 3. This CDR3 is built from 13 residues. The CDR3 bases are TGTGCCAGCAGCCTGACAGGGATTCAGCCCCAGCATTTT. Encoded protein: CASSLTGIQPQHF.

A few counts support this clonotype. This chain uses TRBV29-1 with TRBJ2-5, with no clear D. The CDR3 is 14 residues long. With 2 bases removed from V and 1 base from J, the gap between germline ends came to 11 bases. Germline lookup yields CDR1 SQVTM and CDR2 ANQGSEA. Here the CDR3 DNA reads TGCAGCGTTGAACTAAGGCAGATCCAAGAGACCCAGTACTTC. Its translation: CSVELRQIQETQYF.

The sample holds many counts of this clonotype. The gene calls are TRBV12-3 or TRBV12-4 and TRBJ2-3; TRBD2 matches at 13 bases. The length of the CDR3 is 19 residues. J gave up 5 bases and V 3 bases, and 14 bases lay outside the gene matches. The CDR3 DNA sequence: TGTGCCAGCAGTTTTATGCGGACTAGCGGGAGAGGGGGTAGAGATACGCAGTATTTT. It yields the protein CASSFMRTSGRGGRDTQYF.

This clonotype has just a few counts. This sequence joins TRBV29-1 and TRBJ1-2; TRBD1 matches at 8 bases. Germline-derived CDR1 and CDR2 are SQVTM and ANQGSEA. V shed 0 bases and J 8 bases; nucleotides not matched to a gene: 5. The CDR3 contains 13 residues. In DNA, the CDR3 is TGCAGCGTTGAAGATCGGACAGGGCAAGGCTACACCTTC. Translating gives CSVEDRTGQGYTF. The whole variable domain, remainder taken from reference TRBV29-1 and TRBJ1-2, is SAVISQKPSRDICQRGTSLTIQCQVDSQVTMMFWYRQQPGQSLTLIATANQGSEATYESGFVIDKFPISRPNLTFSTLTVSNMSPEDSSIYLCSVEDRTGQGYTFGSGTRLTVV.

This clonotype was recorded at least ten times. The chain recombines TRBV7-8 with TRBJ2-7; tentatively, D is TRBD2 (5 bases). There are 14 residues in the CDR3. Trimming took off 5 bases at V and 0 bases at J, with 11 bases between the two ends. Germline CDR1 reads SGHVS; CDR2 reads FQNEAQ. The CDR3 DNA sequence: TGTGCCAGCAGCCCAGGACTGGCCTCCTACGAGCAGTACTTC. It is translated as CASSPGLASYEQYF.

A remark on this clonotype: A read error is possible here, since a much larger clone lies one base away. V and J are TRBV5-4 and TRBJ2-3, with D tentatively TRBD2 (5 bases). V was cut by 2 bases and J by 2 bases, with 6 bases left in between. Germline V gene data show CDR1 as SGHNT and CDR2 as YYREEE (reference sequence). This CDR3 contains 13 residues. CDR3 DNA sequence: TGTGCCAGCAGCTTCGGGGACACAGATACGCAGTATTTT. Translating it yields CASSFGDTDTQYF.

The chain uses TRBV7-2 and TRBJ2-2, with 12 bases matching TRBD2. The V gene's germline CDR1 is SGHTA and CDR2 FQGNSA. V was pared by 6 bases and J by 4 bases, with 6 bases of the junction left unmatched. The CDR3 length is 16 residues. Here the CDR3 DNA reads TGTGCCAGCAGGAGGACTAGCGGGGTTGGCACCGGGGAGCTGTTTTTT. This codes for CASRRTSGVGTGELFF.

J is TRBJ2-3 and V is TRBV6-6, with TRBD2 identical over 11 bases. This CDR3 contains 15 residues. Germline-derived CDR1 and CDR2 are MNHNY and SVGAGI (reference sequence). With V trimmed by 5 bases and J by 1 base, 2 bases remained unmatched. The CDR3 bases are TGTGCCAGCAGTAAGACTAGCGGGGGCACAGATACGCAGTATTTT. This encodes CASSKTSGGTDTQYF.

The rearrangement links TRBV19 to TRBJ2-7; 8 bases fit TRBD2. Germline CDR1 and CDR2: LNHDA and SQIVND (reference sequence). J was trimmed by 2 bases and V by 10 bases; bases with no gene match: 10. The CDR3 covers 14 residues. Here the CDR3 DNA reads TGTGCCACCAAAACGGGACTAGGGCCCTACGAGCAGTACTTC. This encodes CATKTGLGPYEQYF.

The rearrangement joins TRBV5-6 to TRBJ2-7, with a possible D match to TRBD1 (6 bases). The CDR3 extends over 13 amino acids. Deletions cut 4 bases from V and 6 bases from J, with 14 bases between. Germline V gene data show CDR1 as SGHDT and CDR2 as YYEEEE. The CDR3 coding sequence is TGTGCCAGCAGCCAACAGGGAATACCCGAGCAGTACGTC. Its translation: CASSQQGIPEQYV.

In its sample, this clonotype was seen a few times. V usage is TRBV25-1 and J usage is TRBJ2-3; no firm D call. Germline V gene lookup returns CDR1 MGHDK and CDR2 SYGVNS. The CDR3 totals 13 residues. Trimming removed 1 base from V and 6 bases from J, with 8 bases in between. This CDR3 is CASSESPLDTQYF. CDR3 coding DNA: TGTGCCAGCAGTGAATCTCCCCTGGATACGCAGTATTTT.

This clonotype has a count of ten or more. The chain couples TRBV7-2 to TRBJ2-3; 7 nucleotides match TRBD2. The CDR3 loop spans 15 amino acids. Germline assignment: CDR1 SGHTA and CDR2 FQGNSA. V shed 1 base and J 4 bases; nucleotides not matched to a gene: 5. CDR3 amino acids: CASSLEAGLPDTQYF. CDR3 nucleotide sequence: TGTGCCAGCAGCTTAGAAGCGGGACTGCCAGATACGCAGTATTTT.

In this sample, this clonotype turned up a few times. The V and J genes are TRBV6-5 and TRBJ1-1; TRBD1 is a possible D gene (5 bases). The CDR3 covers 13 residues. V was shortened by 4 bases and J by 5 bases, with 11 bases between the two germline ends. Per the germline V gene, CDR1 is MNHEY and CDR2 is SVGAGI. The CDR3 is CASSSGRVTEAFF. In DNA form, the CDR3 reads TGTGCCAGCAGTTCGGGACGGGTGACTGAAGCTTTCTTT.